Below are 5 T cell receptor beta chains sequenced from a single sample in a study of long-term antiretroviral therapy in people with HIV. The immunoSEQ assay was v3.0, run at survey level. Profiled with immunoSEQ multiplex PCR; TCRdb holds only in-frame clones, not every one. The sample lists some 36,000 clones, roughly 84% occurring once. Sequences were derived from unsorted PBMCs, sampled roughly 2.9 years before starting antiretroviral therapy. The receptors stem from a woman aged 30 to 39 with HIV.

The chain employs TRBV5-6 and TRBJ2-2, with D possibly being TRBD1 (6 bases). This CDR3 comprises 16 residues. Germline CDR1 and CDR2: SGHDT and YYEEEE. The ends were cut back, 0 bases at V and 2 bases at J, with 11 bases in the middle. In DNA, the CDR3 is TGTGCCAGCAGCTTGGCGACAGGATCTAACACCGGGGAGCTGTTTTTT. Residues: CASSLATGSNTGELFF.

The CDR3 bases are TGTGCCAGCAGTTCCAGGGACACCTACGAGCAGTACGTC. This encodes CASSSRDTYEQYV. The J gene is TRBJ2-7, the V gene TRBV6-7, with D tentatively TRBD1 (6 bases). TRBV6-7 is labeled an ORF, and its function is uncertain. This CDR3 contains 13 residues. The germline V and J ends were trimmed by 4 bases and 2 bases, with 9 bases remaining between them.

By sample fraction, this clone is medium-sized. CDR3 protein: CASSFSRGGTDTQYF. The CDR3 DNA reads as TGTGCCAGCAGCTTCTCCCGGGGTGGCACAGATACGCAGTATTTT. The rearrangement joins TRBV11-2 to TRBJ2-3; D might be TRBD2 (5 bases). This CDR3 is 15 amino acids long. V was pared by 3 bases and J by 1 base, with 11 bases between. Per germline, CDR1 SGHAT and CDR2 FQNNGV.

The J gene is TRBJ1-2, the V gene TRBV5-1; maybe TRBD1 (6 bases). The CDR3 consists of 16 residues. Germline V gene sequence: CDR1 SGHRS, CDR2 YFSETQ. Trimming removed 1 base from V and 4 bases from J, with 17 bases in between. The CDR3 DNA follows: TGCGCCAGCAGCTTGTTTGGACAGCAGGAAATCTATGGCTACACCTTC. It is translated as CASSLFGQQEIYGYTF.

The chain joins TRBV6-1 to TRBJ2-7, with 9 bases identical to TRBD1. V lost 4 bases and J lost 6; bases outside the gene matches: 10. The CDR3 loop spans 15 amino acids. CDR1 is MNHNS, CDR2 SASEGT, per germline. In DNA form, the CDR3 reads TGTGCCAGCAGTGTAAAACAGGGGGCTGGGGTCGAGCAGTACTTC. This encodes CASSVKQGAGVEQYF.